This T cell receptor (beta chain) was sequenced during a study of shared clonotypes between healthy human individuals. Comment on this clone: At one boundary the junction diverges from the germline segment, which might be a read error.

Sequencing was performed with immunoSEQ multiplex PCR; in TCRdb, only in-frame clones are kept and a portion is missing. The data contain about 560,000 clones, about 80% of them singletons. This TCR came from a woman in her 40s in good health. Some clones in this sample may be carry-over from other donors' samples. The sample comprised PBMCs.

For the CDR3, the DNA is TGTGCCATCAGTGGGGCAACCTCTACAACCTACGAGCAGTACTTC. Translation: CAISGATSTTYEQYF. The chain joins TRBV6-5 to TRBJ2-7; the D gene is possibly TRBD1 (5 bases). This CDR3 is 15 amino acids long. The germline gives CDR1 MNHEY, CDR2 SVGAGI.